This passage covers 24 T cell receptor beta chains from one sample sequenced in a study of blood T cells in healthy people across ages. A sample-barcoded 5' primer and a J-beta primer mix were used in a second PCR of about 7 to 12 cycles. TCRdb called the 5' RACE reads again in MiXCR, with one record for every CDR3 protein. Of 450,000 to 700,000 distinct CDR3 sequences listed, 25% to 30% are singletons. The sequencing input was blood. These receptors were obtained from a woman in her sixties or seventies in good health.

The chain combines TRBV10-3 with TRBJ2-1, with 11 bases lining up with TRBD2. In germline, CDR1 is ENHRY, CDR2 SYGVKD. The CDR3 contains 15 residues. J gave up 6 bases and V 4 bases, and 5 bases lay outside the gene matches. DNA of the CDR3: TGTGCCATCAGTGTTGGGACTAGCGGTCCCAATGAGCAGTTCTTC. Its translation: CAISVGTSGPNEQFF.

This chain uses TRBV25-1 with TRBJ2-6; D is perhaps TRBD1 (5 bases). Deletions cut 8 bases from V and 0 bases from J, with 11 bases between. Germline CDR1 MGHDK, CDR2 SYGVNS. CDR3 size: 15 residues. CDR3 bases: TGTGCCAGCGGAGACAGAGGCTCTGGGGCCAACGTCCTGACTTTC. Encoded protein: CASGDRGSGANVLTF.

This clonotype showed up many times. The rearrangement joins TRBV7-9 to TRBJ2-5; D is perhaps TRBD1 (6 bases). Trimming shortened V by 6 bases and J by 5 bases, and 19 bases separated the two germline ends. Germline V gene lookup returns CDR1 SEHNR and CDR2 FQNEAQ (reference sequence). This CDR3 is 15 amino acids long. The CDR3 DNA reads TGTGCCAGCAGTCCTAGGGGGAAGGCTCGGGAGACCCAGTACTTC. Encoded protein: CASSPRGKARETQYF.

This clonotype was seen only a few times. The J gene is TRBJ1-6, the V gene TRBV3-1; no clear D gene. This CDR3 is built from 16 residues. Germline V gene data show CDR1 as LGHDT and CDR2 as YNNKEL (reference sequence). Deletions cut 6 bases from V and 8 bases from J, with 20 bases between. In DNA, the CDR3 is TGTGCCAGCAGGGGGTCTTGGCAGTTGAGGGATTCACCCCTCCACTTT. It yields the protein CASRGSWQLRDSPLHF.

This clonotype has a handful of counts. The gene calls are TRBV5-5 and TRBJ1-2; 9 nucleotides agree with TRBD1. V was pared by 3 bases and J by 4 bases, with 10 bases of the junction left unmatched. The V gene's germline CDR1 is SGHKS and CDR2 YYEKEE (reference sequence). The CDR3 length is 16 residues. The CDR3 loop is CASSSTGGTWSYGYTF. The CDR3 DNA reads TGTGCCAGCAGCTCGACAGGGGGAACCTGGAGCTATGGCTACACCTTC. The full variable domain, in which reference TRBV5-5 and TRBJ1-2 provide the parts outside the CDR3, is DAGVTQSPTHLIKTRGQQVTLRCSPISGHKSVSWYQQVLGQGPQFIFQYYEKEERGRGNFPDRFSARQFPNYSSELNVNALLLGDSALYLCASSSTGGTWSYGYTFGSGTRLTVV.

V usage is TRBV4-2 and J usage is TRBJ2-2, with TRBD2 matching over 11 bases. The trim removed 5 bases at V and 2 bases at J, leaving 7 bases unmatched. Germline V gene data show CDR1 as LGHNA and CDR2 as YNFKEQ. This CDR3 comprises 17 residues. CDR3 in DNA: TGTGCCAGCAGCAGGGGTAGCGGGGGGGCAAACACCGGGGAGCTGTTTTTT. Translation gives CASSRGSGGANTGELFF.

The chain links TRBV4-1 to TRBJ1-2, with no clear D. The CDR3 length is 17 residues. Per the germline V gene, CDR1 is MGHRA and CDR2 is YSYEKL. V lost 3 bases and J lost 0, with 17 bases in between. CDR3 region: CASSQTGRTTSNYGYTF. The CDR3 DNA is TGCGCCAGCAGCCAGACCGGACGGACTACTTCTAACTATGGCTACACCTTC.

The J gene is TRBJ2-5, the V gene TRBV9; D perhaps matches TRBD1 (6 bases). The J call may be mistaken, given a closer DNA end match to TRBJ2-1. Germline CDR1 is SGDLS and CDR2 is YYNGEE. The CDR3 has 15 amino acids. The CDR3 region has the DNA TGTGCCAGCAGCGTAGGTGGGGGCTGGAACGGTGAGCAGTTCTTC. It encodes CASSVGGGWNGEQFF.

This clonotype was observed many times. The rearrangement links TRBV7-9 to TRBJ1-1, with D possibly TRBD1 on 5 matching bases. CDR1 SEHNR and CDR2 FQNEAQ come from the germline V gene (reference sequence). Trimming pared 6 bases from V and 6 bases from J, leaving 11 bases between. The CDR3 is 12 residues long. This chain's CDR3 is CASSQRGPEAFF. DNA for the CDR3: TGTGCCAGCAGTCAAAGGGGACCTGAAGCTTTCTTT.

This clonotype was seen only a few times. The chain joins TRBV19 to TRBJ1-1, with 7 bases aligning to TRBD1. CDR1 and CDR2 (germline): LNHDA, SQIVND (reference sequence). Unmatched junction bases numbered 6, after V lost 4 bases and J lost 7 bases. The length of the CDR3 is 13 residues. The CDR3 reads CASSNRGSDEAFF. The CDR3 bases are TGTGCCAGTAGTAACAGGGGATCGGATGAAGCTTTCTTT.

In its sample, this clonotype was seen a few times. The chain recombines TRBV5-1 with TRBJ2-5; TRBD2 aligns across 13 bases. V lost 1 base to trimming and J lost 4 bases; unmatched junction nucleotides: 4. CDR1 SGHRS and CDR2 YFSETQ come from the germline V gene. The CDR3 is made up of 16 amino acids. The CDR3 region has the DNA TGCGCCAGCAGCTTGACTAGCGGGGGGGCCTCAGAGACCCAGTACTTC. This codes for CASSLTSGGASETQYF.

This rearrangement joins TRBV20-1 to TRBJ2-1, with D perhaps being TRBD1 or TRBD2 (5 bases each). The CDR3 has 14 residues. Germline values: CDR1 DFQATT, CDR2 SNEGSKA (reference sequence). V lost 5 bases to trimming and J lost 3 bases, with 14 bases between them. CDR3 nucleotides: TGCAGTGCTCCCCAACTAGGGGACTACAATGAGCAGTTCTTC. This codes for CSAPQLGDYNEQFF.

The chain carries TRBV28 and TRBJ2-5; D perhaps matches TRBD1 (5 bases). CDR1 and CDR2 from the germline V gene are MDHEN and SYDVKM. There are 16 residues in the CDR3. V lost 7 bases and J lost 0, with 18 bases in between. The CDR3 DNA follows: TGTGCCAGCAACACGCGGTCAGGGCCGTACCAAGAGACCCAGTACTTC. Residues: CASNTRSGPYQETQYF. The full variable domain, completed using reference TRBV28 and TRBJ2-5, is DVKVTQSSRYLVKRTGEKVFLECVQDMDHENMFWYRQDPGLGLRLIYFSYDVKMKEKGDIPEGYSVSREKKERFSLILESASTNQTSMYLCASNTRSGPYQETQYFGPGTRLLVL.

The DNA for the CDR3 is TGTGCCAGCAGCGTAGCTACGGGCAGTACCTACGAGCAGTACTTC. Protein sequence: CASSVATGSTYEQYF. V gene TRBV9 combines with J gene TRBJ2-7, with D unclear. Trimming left V 0 bases short and J 2 bases short, with 12 bases between. Per germline, CDR1 SGDLS and CDR2 YYNGEE. CDR3 size: 15 residues. The whole variable domain, remainder taken from reference TRBV9 and TRBJ2-7, is DSGVTQTPKHLITATGQRVTLRCSPRSGDLSVYWYQQSLDQGLQFLIQYYNGEERAKGNILERFSAQQFPDLHSELNLSSLELGDSALYFCASSVATGSTYEQYFGPGTRLTVT.

V usage is TRBV5-1 and J usage is TRBJ2-5; D is unresolved. Germline values: CDR1 SGHRS, CDR2 YFSETQ. The CDR3 spans 12 residues. The CDR3 loop reads CASRKDQETQYF. The DNA of the CDR3 is TGCGCATCTAGGAAGGACCAAGAGACCCAGTACTTC.

The CDR3 here is CASSRDRSEETQYF. In DNA, the CDR3 is TGTGCCAGCAGCCGGGACAGGTCGGAGGAGACCCAGTACTTC. The chain couples TRBV2 to TRBJ2-5; 8 nucleotides line up with TRBD1. This CDR3 is 14 amino acids long. After removal of 6 bases from V and 5 bases from J, the junction contained 8 bases not matched to a gene. Germline assignment: CDR1 SNHLY and CDR2 FYNNEI.

This chain connects TRBV6-2 or TRBV6-3 to TRBJ1-1; D is unclear. CDR1 is MNHEY, CDR2 SVGEGT, per germline. Trimming removed 3 bases at V and 3 bases at J, with 2 bases between. This CDR3 has 11 amino acids. The CDR3 nucleotides are TGTGCCAGCAGTTATCACACTGAAGCTTTCTTT. Translating it yields CASSYHTEAFF.

This clonotype was counted a few times. The genes are TRBV18 and TRBJ2-7; TRBD1 matches at 10 bases. V shed 0 bases, J shed 3 bases, and the junction held 2 bases outside the gene matches. This CDR3 spans 15 amino acids. From germline, CDR1 is KGHSH and CDR2 LQKENI. This CDR3 reads CASSPPGDRGYEQYF. Here the CDR3 DNA reads TGTGCCAGCTCACCACCGGGGGACAGGGGCTACGAGCAGTACTTC. The full variable domain, completed using reference TRBV18 and TRBJ2-7, is NAGVMQNPRHLVRRRGQEARLRCSPMKGHSHVYWYRQLPEEGLKFMVYLQKENIIDESGMPKERFSAEFPKEGPSILRIQQVVRGDSAAYFCASSPPGDRGYEQYFGPGTRLTVT.

In regard to this clonotype: At one of its ends the junction is not consistent with the germline gene, which may arise from a read error. The rearrangement uses TRBV5-1 and TRBJ2-3; 11 bases agree with TRBD2. Germline V gives CDR1 SGHRS, CDR2 YFSETQ. The CDR3 consists of 16 residues. CDR3 coding DNA: TGCGCCAGCGGCTTGGTAGCGGGGGGGCCGCCAGATACGCAGTATTTT. Translation: CASGLVAGGPPDTQYF.

This clonotype has just a few counts. The chain joins TRBV20-1 to TRBJ1-1; D is unclear. Trimming removed 1 base at V and 0 bases at J, with 9 bases between. This CDR3 contains 14 residues. The germline V gene encodes CDR1 DFQATT and CDR2 SNEGSKA (reference sequence). The CDR3 sequence: CSARGGDMNTEAFF. In DNA, the CDR3 is TGCAGTGCTAGAGGGGGAGACATGAACACTGAAGCTTTCTTT.

This clonotype was seen a handful of times. The gene calls are TRBV5-1 and TRBJ1-3; maybe TRBD1 (5 bases). This CDR3 spans 16 amino acids. Germline V gene sequence: CDR1 SGHRS, CDR2 YFSETQ. V was cut by 0 bases and J by 3 bases, with 13 bases left in between. For the CDR3, the DNA is TGCGCCAGCAGCTTGGCTTCTCAACAGGATGGAAACACCATATATTTT. It encodes CASSLASQQDGNTIYF.

V is TRBV7-2 and J is TRBJ1-2; 9 bases agree with TRBD1. Germline assignment: CDR1 SGHTA and CDR2 FQGNSA. This CDR3 has 16 residues. Trimming removed 1 base from V and 4 bases from J; junction bases left unmatched: 7. The CDR3: CASSLGGQGYSYGYTF. The CDR3 coding sequence is TGTGCCAGCAGCTTAGGGGGACAGGGCTACAGCTATGGCTACACCTTC.

The chain links TRBV7-8 to TRBJ2-5; either TRBD1 or TRBD2 may supply D (5 bases each). V shed 6 bases and J shed 5 bases, with 22 bases lying between them. CDR3 size: 16 residues. Germline loops: CDR1 SGHVS, CDR2 FQNEAQ. CDR3 loop: CASSFPFPGAGETQYF. DNA for the CDR3: TGTGCCAGCAGTTTTCCTTTTCCCGGGGCCGGTGAGACCCAGTACTTC. Using reference TRBV7-8 and TRBJ2-5 for the parts outside the CDR3, the full variable domain is GAGVSQSPRYKVAKRGQDVALRCDPISGHVSLFWYQQALGQGPEFLTYFQNEAQLDKSGLPSDRFFAERPEGSVSTLKIQRTQQEDSAVYLCASSFPFPGAGETQYFGPGTRLLVL.

This clonotype was counted only a few times. The CDR3 here is CASSQNREFYGYTF. CDR3 in DNA: TGTGCCAGCTCACAGAACAGGGAGTTCTATGGCTACACCTTC. The chain combines TRBV18 with TRBJ1-2, with D possibly matching TRBD1 (6 bases). The ends were cut back, 4 bases at V and 4 bases at J, with 13 bases in the middle. This CDR3 spans 14 amino acids. Per the germline V gene, CDR1 is KGHSH and CDR2 is LQKENI.